This record looks at one T cell receptor (beta chain) sequence and its context. The CDR3 has 15 residues. The J segment lost 3 bases and the V segment lost 5 bases, leaving 6 bases of the junction unmatched. In germline, CDR1 is SGHTA, CDR2 FQGNSA. As processed by the authors: Estimated nucleated cell counts came from reference gene primer amplification. TCRdb keeps only in-frame clones here, not all; method: immunoSEQ multiplex PCR. V and J calls plus clone size are reproduced from that table; the DNA served to infer D and trimming. The sample lists tens of thousands of clones, more than 70% occurring once. The data originate from a study of blood T cell repertoires in COVID-19.

The sequencing input was peripheral blood. The chain couples TRBV7-2 to TRBJ2-7; 11 nucleotides align to TRBD1. This TCR was sampled from a man aged 65 to 79 with acute or convalescent COVID-19. CDR3 coding DNA: TGTGCCAGCAGCAAGGGGGGACAGGGGGTCTACGAGCAGTACTTC. This codes for CASSKGGQGVYEQYF.